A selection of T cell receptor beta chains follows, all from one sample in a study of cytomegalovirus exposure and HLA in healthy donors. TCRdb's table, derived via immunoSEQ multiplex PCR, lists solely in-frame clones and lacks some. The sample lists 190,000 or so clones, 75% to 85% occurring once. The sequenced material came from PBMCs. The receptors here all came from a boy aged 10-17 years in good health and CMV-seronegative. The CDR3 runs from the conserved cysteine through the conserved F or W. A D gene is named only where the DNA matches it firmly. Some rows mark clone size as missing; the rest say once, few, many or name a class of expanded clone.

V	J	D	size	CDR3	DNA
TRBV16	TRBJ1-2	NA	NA	CASSPRQESPFGYTF	TGTGCCAGCAGCCCACGTCAGGAATCCCCCTTTGGCTACACCTTC
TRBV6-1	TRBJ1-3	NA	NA	CASSDPGRSGNTIYF	TGTGCCAGCAGTGACCCCGGGAGGTCAGGGAACACCATATATTTT
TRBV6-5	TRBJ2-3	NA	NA	CASSRVFSRLDTQYF	TGTGCCAGCAGCCGCGTTTTTTCCAGGTTGGATACGCAGTATTTT
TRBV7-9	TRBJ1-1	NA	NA	CASSLGGGAFF	TGTGCCAGCAGCTTAGGGGGGGGAGCTTTCTTT
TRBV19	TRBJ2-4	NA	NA	CASSRGAERLAKNIQYF	TGTGCCAGTAGCCGGGGGGCGGAACGACTAGCCAAAAACATTCAGTACTTC
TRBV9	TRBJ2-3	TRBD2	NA	CASSVGPLAGAQTYTDTQYF	TGTGCCAGCAGCGTAGGCCCGCTAGCGGGGGCCCAAACCTACACAGATACGCAGTATTTT
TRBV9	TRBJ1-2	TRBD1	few	CASSVDRDSTNYGYTF	TGTGCCAGCAGCGTTGACCGGGACAGTACTAACTATGGCTACACCTTC
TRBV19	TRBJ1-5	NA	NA	CASSSQGNQPQHF	TGTGCCAGTAGTTCACAGGGCAATCAGCCCCAGCATTTT
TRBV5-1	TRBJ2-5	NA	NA	CASRHLGPRKETQYF	TGCGCCAGCAGGCATTTGGGGCCGCGCAAAGAGACCCAGTACTTC
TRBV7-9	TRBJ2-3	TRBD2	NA	CASSPISTSGRSTDTQYF	TGTGCCAGCAGCCCGATATCGACTAGCGGGAGAAGCACAGATACGCAGTATTTT
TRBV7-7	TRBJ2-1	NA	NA	CASSSHYTGWRSYNEQFF	TGTGCTAGCAGCTCCCATTACACAGGGTGGAGGTCCTACAATGAGCAGTTCTTC
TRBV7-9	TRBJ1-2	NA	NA	CASSPGTDYGYTF	TGTGCCAGCAGCCCTGGGACTGATTATGGCTACACCTTC
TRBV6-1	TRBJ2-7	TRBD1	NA	CASRGQGSSYEQYF	TGTGCCAGCAGAGGACAGGGGAGCTCCTACGAGCAGTACTTC
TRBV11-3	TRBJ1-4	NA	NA	CASSCYLSTNEKLFF	TGTGCCAGCAGCTGTTACCTATCAACTAATGAAAAACTGTTTTTT
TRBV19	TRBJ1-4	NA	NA	CASSIDEGSREKLFF	TGTGCCAGTAGTATAGATGAGGGATCAAGAGAAAAACTGTTTTTT
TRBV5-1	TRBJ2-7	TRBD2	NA	CASSFRLAGRSYEQYF	TGCGCCAGCAGCTTCAGATTAGCGGGGAGGTCCTACGAGCAGTACTTC
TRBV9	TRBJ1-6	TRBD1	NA	CARCDRENSPLHF	TGTGCCAGATGTGACAGGGAAAATTCACCCCTCCACTTT
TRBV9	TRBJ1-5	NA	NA	CASSVAGGSNQPQHF	TGTGCCAGCAGCGTAGCAGGAGGGAGCAATCAGCCCCAGCATTTT
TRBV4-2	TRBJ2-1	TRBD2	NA	CASSLQAGGVNEQFF	TGTGCCAGCAGCCTGCAGGCGGGAGGGGTCAATGAGCAGTTCTTC
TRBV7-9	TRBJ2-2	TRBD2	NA	CASSEGLARTGELFF	TGTGCCAGCAGCGAGGGACTAGCGCGCACCGGGGAGCTGTTTTTT